This passage covers 24 T cell receptor beta chains from one sample sequenced in a study of shared clonotypes between healthy human individuals. This table comes from immunoSEQ multiplex PCR, and its TCRdb copy is limited to in-frame clones, with some not included. This sample has more than 90,000 clones; about two thirds occur once, and the top ten carry roughly 43%. The sample consisted of memory CD8+ T cells sorted from blood. Subset reported: CD45RO+ cells pooled with CCR7-negative TemRA cells. These receptors originate from a young man in good health.

Comment on this clone: A read error may account for a junction end that differs from germline. The chain couples TRBV7-7 to TRBJ2-5; D gene unclear. CDR1 and CDR2 from the germline V gene are SSHAT and FNYEAQ (reference sequence). This CDR3 spans 13 amino acids. The CDR3 region has the DNA TGTGCTAGCAGCTTAGATGGGGAAGAGACCCAGTACTTC. Its translation is CASSLDGEETQYF.

This clone has just a few counts. The chain's CDR3 is CASSQEETQYF. CDR3 DNA: TGCGCCAGCAGCCAAGAGGAGACCCAGTACTTC. The chain employs TRBV4-1 and TRBJ2-5; D gene unclear. Trimming took off 0 bases at V and 5 bases at J, with 1 base between the two ends. The CDR3 spans 11 residues. The V gene's germline CDR1 is MGHRA and CDR2 YSYEKL.

This clone was seen a few times. The genes are TRBV28 and TRBJ2-7, with unresolved D. Germline V gene sequence: CDR1 MDHEN, CDR2 SYDVKM. This CDR3 spans 12 amino acids. Trimming removed 5 bases from V and 4 bases from J, with 9 bases in between. The CDR3 sequence: CASSHMDYEQYF. The CDR3 region has the DNA TGTGCCAGCAGTCATATGGATTACGAGCAGTACTTC.

V usage is TRBV28 and J usage is TRBJ2-2; 9 positions match TRBD2. Germline V CDR1 and CDR2: MDHEN, SYDVKM. Germline trimming cut 7 bases from V and 5 bases from J; bases unmatched to any gene: 17. CDR3 length: 18 residues. Here the CDR3 DNA reads TGTGCCAGCATCAGCGCCGGGCTAGCGGGAAAGGGGACCGGGGAGCTGTTTTTT. Its protein product is CASISAGLAGKGTGELFF. The whole variable domain, filled in from reference TRBV28 and TRBJ2-2, reads DVKVTQSSRYLVKRTGEKVFLECVQDMDHENMFWYRQDPGLGLRLIYFSYDVKMKEKGDIPEGYSVSREKKERFSLILESASTNQTSMYLCASISAGLAGKGTGELFFGEGSRLTVL.

This chain joins TRBV29-1 and TRBJ2-2; no clear D gene. The CDR3 spans 14 residues. CDR1 is SQVTM and CDR2 is ANQGSEA in the germline V gene. V was trimmed by 4 bases and J by 0 bases, leaving 9 bases between them. This chain's CDR3 is CSVGAVANTGELFF. CDR3 DNA: TGCAGCGTTGGGGCAGTCGCGAACACCGGGGAGCTGTTTTTT.

The chain combines TRBV7-9 with TRBJ2-1, with 8 bases that match TRBD2. CDR1 SEHNR and CDR2 FQNEAQ come from the germline V gene (reference sequence). This CDR3 has 15 amino acids. V shed 3 bases and J 1 base; nucleotides not matched to a gene: 2. The CDR3 nucleotides are TGTGCCAGCAGCTTGTCGGGAGGGTCCTACAATGAGCAGTTCTTC. This translates into CASSLSGGSYNEQFF.

V is TRBV28 and J is TRBJ2-7, with D hard to call. This CDR3 has 11 residues. The germline V gene has CDR1 MDHEN and CDR2 SYDVKM. Trimming removed 10 bases from V and 2 bases from J, with 9 bases in between. This CDR3 is CATAGAYEQYF. The DNA for the CDR3 is TGTGCCACGGCAGGTGCCTACGAGCAGTACTTC.

This clone occurred a few times. This chain connects TRBV10-3 to TRBJ1-2; TRBD1 is a possible D gene (5 bases). The CDR3 spans 14 residues. Germline CDR1 reads ENHRY; CDR2 reads SYGVKD. V was trimmed by 7 bases and J by 0 bases, leaving 12 bases between them. As DNA, the CDR3 is TGTGCCATCATGGGGGACGAAGCTAACTATGGCTACACCTTC. Amino acids: CAIMGDEANYGYTF.

This clone came up a few times. The genes are TRBV5-1 and TRBJ1-1; 9 bases fit TRBD1. The CDR3 is 15 amino acids. V shed 0 bases, J shed 4 bases, and the junction held 4 bases outside the gene matches. Germline CDR1 is SGHRS and CDR2 is YFSETQ. The DNA for the CDR3 is TGCGCCAGCAGCTTGGCCTCGGACAGGGGCACTGAAGCTTTCTTT. Protein: CASSLASDRGTEAFF.

This clone was counted once. This chain connects TRBV4-1 to TRBJ2-1; D perhaps matches TRBD2 (5 bases). The ends were cut back, 8 bases at V and 7 bases at J, with 18 bases in the middle. CDR1 is MGHRA, CDR2 YSYEKL, per germline. The CDR3 has 14 residues. CDR3 residues: CASSRGNSDNEQFF. The CDR3 DNA sequence: TGCGCCAGCTCCCGGGGTAATTCCGATAATGAGCAGTTCTTC.

This clone turned up a few times. V and J are TRBV25-1 and TRBJ2-2, with D unclear. Germline lookup yields CDR1 MGHDK and CDR2 SYGVNS. The V end was cut by 3 bases, the J end by 3 bases, with 8 bases between. The CDR3 contains 14 residues. Written as DNA, the CDR3 is TGTGCCAGCAGTGACTACAAGGACACCGGGGAGCTGTTTTTT. It is translated as CASSDYKDTGELFF.

This clone was seen more than once but under ten times. Distinct nucleotide sequences in the sample also encode this CDR3. This chain joins TRBV10-3 and TRBJ2-3, with TRBD2 as a possible D gene (6 bases). This CDR3 is 14 amino acids long. The germline CDR1 and CDR2 sequences are ENHRY and SYGVKD. V shed 2 bases and J shed 2 bases, with 8 bases lying between them. DNA of the CDR3: TGTGCCATCAGTGAGAGGCGGGACACAGATACGCAGTATTTT. Its translation: CAISERRDTDTQYF.

This clone was counted between two and nine times. This sequence joins TRBV6-5 and TRBJ2-5; 10 nucleotides match TRBD2. V lost 6 bases to trimming and J lost 7 bases; unmatched junction nucleotides: 5. The CDR3 contains 13 residues. Per the germline V gene, CDR1 is MNHEY and CDR2 is SVGAGI. CDR3 sequence reads: CASSLAGVGTQYF. The CDR3, as DNA: TGTGCCAGCAGCCTAGCGGGAGTCGGGACCCAGTACTTC.

The chain carries TRBV6-4 and TRBJ2-2; 7 bases map to TRBD1. The J segment lost 4 bases and the V segment lost 3 bases, leaving 8 bases of the junction unmatched. This CDR3 is built from 16 residues. Germline CDR1 MRHNA, CDR2 SNTAGT. The CDR3 loop reads CASSERGQDFTGELFF. The CDR3 coding sequence is TGTGCCAGCAGTGAACGCGGACAGGATTTCACCGGGGAGCTGTTTTTT.

The chain is built from TRBV5-6 and TRBJ1-1, with a possible D match to TRBD1 (6 bases). The CDR3 is made up of 17 amino acids. The germline V gene encodes CDR1 SGHDT and CDR2 YYEEEE. V gave up 2 bases and J gave up 4 bases, with 21 bases separating them. CDR3 amino acids: CASSLPSQGIWGTEAFF. In nucleotides, the CDR3 is TGTGCCAGCAGCTTACCATCACAGGGAATTTGGGGCACTGAAGCTTTCTTT.

The chain has TRBV19 and TRBJ2-1; D is unclear. V gave up 4 bases and J gave up 0 bases, with 19 bases separating them. Germline lookup yields CDR1 LNHDA and CDR2 SQIVND (reference sequence). CDR3 size: 18 residues. The CDR3 sequence: CASSTSSLDQSSYNEQFF. The CDR3 nucleotides are TGTGCCAGTAGTACGTCATCCCTCGACCAGAGCTCCTACAATGAGCAGTTCTTC.

This clone was seen at least ten times. Other DNA sequences in the sample encode the same CDR3. The rearrangement joins TRBV7-9 to TRBJ2-5, with 7 bases fitting TRBD1. Germline V lookup: CDR1 SEHNR, CDR2 FQNEAQ (reference sequence). This CDR3 has 14 amino acids. J was trimmed by 2 bases and V by 5 bases; bases with no gene match: 5. CDR3 DNA sequence: TGTGCCAGCAGCCGTCGGGGACAGCAAGAGACCCAGTACTTC. It encodes CASSRRGQQETQYF.

This clone was seen only a few times. V gene TRBV2 combines with J gene TRBJ2-5; weak D call: TRBD2 (6 bases). V was shortened by 6 bases and J by 3 bases, with 23 bases between the two germline ends. The CDR3 spans 17 residues. Germline lookup yields CDR1 SNHLY and CDR2 FYNNEI. CDR3 coding DNA: TGTGCCAGCAGACGAGGGACTTATCAGAAGCAAAAAGAGACCCAGTACTTC. Protein product: CASRRGTYQKQKETQYF.

V is TRBV28 and J is TRBJ2-7, with D perhaps matching TRBD1 (6 bases). The CDR3 has 16 residues. Germline V gene data show CDR1 as MDHEN and CDR2 as SYDVKM. Trimming stripped 3 bases from V and 2 bases from J, with 17 bases between. The CDR3 bases are TGTGCCAGCAGTTTCTCCTTCAGGGGAAAGACCTACGAGCAGTACTTC. Translated, it gives CASSFSFRGKTYEQYF.

Points on this clone: This could be a read error, since a much larger clone is one nucleotide away. The V and J genes are TRBV6-9 and TRBJ2-7; TRBD1 agrees at 11 bases. CDR1 is MNHGY, CDR2 SVAAGI, per germline. The CDR3 has 14 amino acids. V lost 5 bases, J lost 3 bases, and 3 bases stayed unmatched. The CDR3 DNA is TGTGCCAGCAGTACCGGGACAGGGGGCTACGAGCAGTACTTC. Translating it yields CASSTGTGGYEQYF.

The J gene is TRBJ2-1, the V gene TRBV7-6; perhaps TRBD2 as D (6 bases). V lost 0 bases to trimming and J lost 6 bases, with 15 bases between them. CDR1 is SGHVS and CDR2 is FNYEAQ in the germline V gene. The CDR3 covers 16 residues. CDR3 sequence (DNA): TGTGCCAGCAGCTTAGCGGGAGGCTCGGGGTCCAATGAGCAGTTCTTC. Its translation: CASSLAGGSGSNEQFF. The whole variable domain, remainder taken from reference TRBV7-6 and TRBJ2-1, is GAGVSQSPRYKVTKRGQDVALRCDPISGHVSLYWYRQALGQGPEFLTYFNYEAQQDKSGLPNDRFSAERPEGSISTLTIQRTEQRDSAMYRCASSLAGGSGSNEQFFGPGTRLTVL.

This rearrangement joins TRBV11-2 to TRBJ2-3; TRBD2 is a possible D gene (5 bases). The CDR3 spans 16 residues. From germline, CDR1 is SGHAT and CDR2 FQNNGV. V lost 1 base to trimming and J lost 0 bases, with 11 bases between them. The DNA for the CDR3 is TGTGCCAGCAGCTTAGGGGTCGGGATTAGCACAGATACGCAGTATTTT. Protein sequence: CASSLGVGISTDTQYF.

The J gene is TRBJ2-2, the V gene TRBV27, with D possibly called TRBD1 or TRBD2 (5 bases each). The length of the CDR3 is 14 residues. The V gene's germline CDR1 is MNHEY and CDR2 SMNVEV (reference sequence). The V end was cut by 5 bases, the J end by 5 bases, with 12 bases between. CDR3 DNA sequence: TGTGCCAGCAGTGAGGGGACCCGGACCGGGGAGCTGTTTTTT. It specifies CASSEGTRTGELFF.

The chain has TRBV28 and TRBJ2-5, with a possible D match to TRBD2 (5 bases). The CDR3 is 16 residues long. V lost 7 bases to trimming and J lost 2 bases, with 20 bases between them. Germline values: CDR1 MDHEN, CDR2 SYDVKM. CDR3 DNA: TGTGCCAGCATAACTATAGCGCGGATTAGACAAGAGACCCAGTACTTC. Protein: CASITIARIRQETQYF.